This record looks at one T cell receptor (beta chain) sequence and its context. The antigen is not known. Positive magnetic bead selection isolated CD4+ and CD8+ cells, and flow cytometry checked purity. This sample was taken from a study of somatic mutations in cytotoxic T cells in rheumatoid arthritis. Study at large: A roughly 32 ml EDTA sample of patient blood was drawn right after diagnosis, before any treatment. General observations from the study: A finding that went unadjusted for multiple comparisons was the slight underrepresentation of TRBV07 in rheumatoid arthritis patients. CD8+ clonality rose with age in rheumatoid arthritis patients, not healthy controls.

The table came from immunoSEQ multiplex PCR; TCRdb's copy has only in-frame clones and leaves some out. Found here are 910 or so clones, about four fifths of them singletons; the top ten hold 20% to 30%. Germline V gene lookup returns CDR1 SGHTA and CDR2 FQGNSA. The V and J ends lost 3 bases and 3 bases, in that order; junction bases with no gene match: 13. The CDR3 is 18 amino acids. The chain carries TRBV7-2 and TRBJ2-1; 8 bases match TRBD2. The sample was CD8+ T cells sorted from blood. The clonotype originates from a woman in her sixties or seventies with rheumatoid arthritis. CDR3 sequence: CASSLASGSTRGYNEQFF. In nucleotides, the CDR3 is TGTGCCAGCAGCTTGGCTAGCGGGTCCACCAGGGGCTACAATGAGCAGTTCTTC.